What follows describes a single TCR beta chain. TCRdb independently ran MiXCR on the RACE reads; one entry per CDR3 protein. Seen here are about 360,000 distinct CDR3 sequences, roughly 6.9% observed once, and the top ten hold 7% to 10%. This record belongs to a study of human T cells and chemical hapten exposure. At the level of the study: Once 0.01% DPC had been applied to the upper back by patch test, readings were taken at 6 days.

Time point specified: patch test 1, 2 weeks after DPC sensitization. Noted treatment: therapeutic diphenylcyclopropenone sensitization with weekly scalp DPC. Sequenced material: whole blood, taken in connection with sensitization to the hapten diphenylcyclopropenone (DPC). The TCR was taken from a woman under 30 with alopecia areata. Some clones in this sample may be carry-over from other donors' samples.

The CDR3 DNA is TGTGCCAGCAGTTACTCTGCCAGCCTTAGGTCACCCCTCCACTTT. Its translation: CASSYSASLRSPLHF. The chain recombines TRBV6-5 with TRBJ1-6; D is uncertain. The CDR3 length is 15 residues. In germline, CDR1 is MNHEY, CDR2 SVGAGI. Trimming cost V 0 bases and J 10 bases, with 13 bases left between them.